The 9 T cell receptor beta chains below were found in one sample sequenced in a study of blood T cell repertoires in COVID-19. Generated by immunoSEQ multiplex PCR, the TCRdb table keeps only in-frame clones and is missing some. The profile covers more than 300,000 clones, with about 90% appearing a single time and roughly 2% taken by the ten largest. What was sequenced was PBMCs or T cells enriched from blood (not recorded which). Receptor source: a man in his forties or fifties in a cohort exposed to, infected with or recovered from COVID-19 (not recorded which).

DNA for the CDR3: TGTGCCAGCAGTTTAGGGCTACAGCCCCAGCATTTT. Protein: CASSLGLQPQHF. V and J are TRBV28 and TRBJ1-5, with D uncertain. Trimming left V 2 bases short and J 7 bases short, with 6 bases between. Germline V lookup: CDR1 MDHEN, CDR2 SYDVKM. The CDR3 extends over 12 amino acids.

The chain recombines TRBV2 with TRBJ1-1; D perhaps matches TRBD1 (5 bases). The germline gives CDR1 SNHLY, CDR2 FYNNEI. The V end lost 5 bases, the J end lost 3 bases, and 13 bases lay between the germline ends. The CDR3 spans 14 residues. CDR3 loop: CASSRQTRDTEAFF. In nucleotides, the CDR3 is TGTGCCAGCAGTCGACAGACCCGGGACACTGAAGCTTTCTTT.

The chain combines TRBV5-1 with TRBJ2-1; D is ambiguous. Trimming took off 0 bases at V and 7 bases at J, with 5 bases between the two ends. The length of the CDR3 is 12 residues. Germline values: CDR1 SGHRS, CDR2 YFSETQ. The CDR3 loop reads CASSLAQNEQFF. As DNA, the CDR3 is TGCGCCAGCAGCTTGGCCCAGAATGAGCAGTTCTTC.

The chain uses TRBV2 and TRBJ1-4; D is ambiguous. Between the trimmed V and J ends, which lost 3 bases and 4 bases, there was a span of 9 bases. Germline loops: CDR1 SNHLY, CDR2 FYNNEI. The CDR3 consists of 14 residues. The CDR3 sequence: CASSDSRFNEKLFF. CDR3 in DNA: TGTGCCAGCAGTGATTCGCGGTTTAATGAAAAACTGTTTTTT.

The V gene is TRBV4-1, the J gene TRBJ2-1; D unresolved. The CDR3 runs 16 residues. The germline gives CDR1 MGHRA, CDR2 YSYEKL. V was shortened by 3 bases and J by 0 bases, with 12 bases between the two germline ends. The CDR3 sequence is CASSQVLSSSYNEQFF. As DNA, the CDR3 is TGCGCCAGCAGCCAGGTACTATCGAGCTCCTACAATGAGCAGTTCTTC.

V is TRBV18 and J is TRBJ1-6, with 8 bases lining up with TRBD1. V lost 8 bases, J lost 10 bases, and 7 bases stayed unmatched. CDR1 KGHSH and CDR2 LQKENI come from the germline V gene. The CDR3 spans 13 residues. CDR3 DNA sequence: TGTGCCAGCGTCCGGGACAGGACATCACCCCTCCACTTT. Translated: CASVRDRTSPLHF.

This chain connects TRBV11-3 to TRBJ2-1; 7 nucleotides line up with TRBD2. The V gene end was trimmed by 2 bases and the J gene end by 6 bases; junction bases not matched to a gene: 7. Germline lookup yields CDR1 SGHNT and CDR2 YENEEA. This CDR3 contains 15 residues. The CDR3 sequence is CASSLTGGGSNEQFF. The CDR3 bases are TGTGCCAGCAGCTTAACGGGTGGCGGGAGCAATGAGCAGTTCTTC.

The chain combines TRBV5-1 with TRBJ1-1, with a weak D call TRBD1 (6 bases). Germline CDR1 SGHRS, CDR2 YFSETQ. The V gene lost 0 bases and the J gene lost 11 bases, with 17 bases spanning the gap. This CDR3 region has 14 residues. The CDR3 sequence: CASSLAVQTGSAFF. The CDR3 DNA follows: TGCGCCAGCAGCTTGGCTGTCCAAACAGGGTCCGCTTTCTTT.

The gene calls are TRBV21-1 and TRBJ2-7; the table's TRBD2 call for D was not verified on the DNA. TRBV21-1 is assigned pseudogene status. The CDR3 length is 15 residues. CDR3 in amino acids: CASSKRERDSYEQYF. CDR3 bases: TGTGCCAGCAGCAAAAGGGAGCGGGACTCCTACGAGCAGTACTTC.